One sample yielded the 29 T cell receptor beta chains listed below, sequenced in a study of T cells in Graves' hyperthyroidism and ophthalmopathy. The TCR beta CDR3 regions underwent amplification using RNA transcripts as the source. Primed by the HTBI set, a first-round RT-PCR was run on the TCR CDR3. TCRdb fed the multiplex PCR reads into MiXCR, producing one record per CDR3 protein. The sample shows around 300,000 distinct CDR3 sequences, roughly 22% of them seen only once. The material sequenced was blood. All receptors derive from a young man with Graves' ophthalmopathy.

The chain joins TRBV2 to TRBJ2-3; TRBD2 matches 8 bases. The V and J ends lost 6 bases and 3 bases, in that order; junction bases with no gene match: 8. This CDR3 has 15 amino acids. The germline gives CDR1 SNHLY, CDR2 FYNNEI. In DNA, the CDR3 is TGTGCCAGCAGCGCAGCGGGAGTTAGGACAGATACGCAGTATTTT. This codes for CASSAAGVRTDTQYF.

This clonotype was seen a few times. The CDR3 spells CASSQIWTGETGELFF. In nucleotides, the CDR3 is TGTGCCAGCAGCCAGATATGGACAGGGGAAACCGGGGAGCTGTTTTTT. V gene TRBV4-2 combines with J gene TRBJ2-2, with 9 bases lining up with TRBD1. The CDR3 contains 16 residues. Germline V gene sequence: CDR1 LGHNA, CDR2 YNFKEQ. V shed 3 bases and J 5 bases; nucleotides not matched to a gene: 7.

The rearrangement joins TRBV5-4 to TRBJ1-1; tentatively, D is TRBD1 (6 bases). Trimming removed 4 bases at V and 0 bases at J, with 16 bases between. The CDR3 covers 16 residues. Germline-derived CDR1 and CDR2 are SGHNT and YYREEE (reference sequence). CDR3 residues: CASSHEAPGVNTEAFF. The DNA of the CDR3 is TGTGCCAGCAGCCATGAAGCCCCAGGGGTGAACACTGAAGCTTTCTTT.

In this sample, this clonotype turned up a few times. CDR3 sequence: CASSQARGPGTEAFF. CDR3 DNA: TGTGCCAGCAGCCAAGCCAGGGGGCCCGGGACTGAAGCTTTCTTT. The chain employs TRBV14 and TRBJ1-1, with 8 positions matching TRBD1. Germline CDR1 is SGHDN and CDR2 is FVKESK. V was clipped by 1 base and J by 5 bases; unmatched bases: 6. The CDR3 totals 15 residues.

This sequence joins TRBV27 and TRBJ2-1, with 15 bases identical to TRBD2. V trimming: 6 bases; J trimming: 6 bases; junction bases outside the gene matches: 15. Per germline, CDR1 MNHEY and CDR2 SMNVEV (reference sequence). The length of the CDR3 is 19 residues. The CDR3 reads CASSSGLAGGGLWGNEQFF. The CDR3 nucleotides are TGTGCCAGCAGCTCGGGACTAGCGGGAGGTGGATTATGGGGCAATGAGCAGTTCTTC.

This clonotype occurred a few times. The V gene is TRBV11-3, the J gene TRBJ2-2, with D unclear. V lost 2 bases, J lost 4 bases, and 11 bases lay in between. The CDR3 has 15 amino acids. The germline V gene has CDR1 SGHNT and CDR2 YENEEA. CDR3 bases: TGTGCCAGCAGCTTACTGGCCTTCCGCACCGGGGAGCTGTTTTTT. Its translation is CASSLLAFRTGELFF.

This clonotype has a handful of counts. The chain recombines TRBV12-3 or TRBV12-4 with TRBJ2-3; no clear D. Between the trimmed V and J ends, which lost 6 bases and 2 bases, there was a span of 9 bases. The CDR3 sequence is 13 residues long. The CDR3 nucleotides read TGTGCCAGCAGCCCCCGAGACACAGATACGCAGTATTTT. Its protein product is CASSPRDTDTQYF.

This clonotype showed up many times. The chain combines TRBV6-1 with TRBJ2-2; TRBD2 matches at 9 bases. There are 16 residues in the CDR3. Trimming removed 6 bases from V and 4 bases from J; junction bases left unmatched: 9. Germline lookup yields CDR1 MNHNS and CDR2 SASEGT. The CDR3 sequence is CASSSQPGLATGELFF. The CDR3 region has the DNA TGTGCCAGCAGCTCCCAGCCGGGACTAGCCACCGGGGAGCTGTTTTTT.

The chain is built from TRBV19 and TRBJ1-5; D not resolved. The V gene's germline CDR1 is LNHDA and CDR2 SQIVND (reference sequence). V was trimmed by 6 bases and J by 4 bases, leaving 7 bases between them. The CDR3 is 12 amino acids. The CDR3 DNA reads TGTGCCAGTAGCTGGGGAAATCAGCCCCAGCATTTT. This encodes CASSWGNQPQHF.

This clonotype was recorded at least ten times. The chain couples TRBV11-2 to TRBJ2-5; 10 positions agree with TRBD2. This CDR3 is 17 amino acids long. CDR1 SGHAT and CDR2 FQNNGV come from the germline V gene. V dropped 1 base and J dropped 5; count of bases not matched to a gene: 10. The DNA of the CDR3 is TGTGCCAGCAGCTTAGTTAGCGGGAGGATGTCGGGGGAGACCCAGTACTTC. Translated: CASSLVSGRMSGETQYF.

This chain links TRBV5-1 with TRBJ2-3; D not resolved. V was pared by 1 base and J by 4 bases, with 10 bases between. Germline V lookup: CDR1 SGHRS, CDR2 YFSETQ. This CDR3 is built from 14 residues. The CDR3 DNA reads as TGCGCCAGCAGCTTGATCGGCCACTCAGATACGCAGTATTTT. Amino acid sequence: CASSLIGHSDTQYF.

This clonotype was observed a few times. The rearrangement uses TRBV7-2 and TRBJ2-6; 10 bases map to TRBD1. The germline V gene encodes CDR1 SGHTA and CDR2 FQGNSA. With 5 bases clipped from V and 0 bases from J, the junction kept 10 bases outside the gene matches. The CDR3 is made up of 19 amino acids. CDR3 loop: CASSPSRDRGVSGANVLTF. CDR3 in DNA: TGTGCCAGCAGCCCATCTAGGGACAGGGGAGTCTCTGGGGCCAACGTCCTGACTTTC.

This clonotype was seen ten or more times. The rearrangement joins TRBV11-2 to TRBJ1-1; TRBD1 agrees at 7 bases. The V gene end was trimmed by 1 base and the J gene end by 3 bases; junction bases not matched to a gene: 5. This CDR3 comprises 15 residues. Per germline, CDR1 SGHAT and CDR2 FQNNGV. CDR3 region: CASSLGQGRYTEAFF. The CDR3 DNA reads as TGTGCCAGCAGCTTAGGACAGGGAAGGTACACTGAAGCTTTCTTT.

This clonotype was observed a handful of times. The chain combines TRBV12-3 or TRBV12-4 with TRBJ1-5; 7 bases agree with TRBD1. CDR3 size: 14 residues. The trim removed 6 bases at V and 7 bases at J, leaving 9 bases unmatched. Here the CDR3 reads CASRQQGTEQPQHF. In DNA, the CDR3 is TGTGCCAGCAGGCAACAGGGGACGGAACAGCCCCAGCATTTT.

The chain recombines TRBV3-1 with TRBJ2-2, with D perhaps matching TRBD1 (6 bases). CDR3 length: 13 residues. Trimming removed 10 bases at V and 0 bases at J, with 9 bases between. Germline-derived CDR1 and CDR2 are LGHDT and YNNKEL (reference sequence). DNA of the CDR3: TGTGCCATCCGGGACACGAACACCGGGGAGCTGTTTTTT. This translates into CAIRDTNTGELFF.

This clonotype has only a few counts. The rearrangement uses TRBV20-1 and TRBJ1-4; TRBD1 aligns across 7 bases. This CDR3 contains 15 residues. Germline values: CDR1 DFQATT, CDR2 SNEGSKA (reference sequence). After removal of 4 bases from V and 3 bases from J, the junction contained 8 bases not matched to a gene. CDR3 in amino acids: CSATSGGGPNEKLFF. The CDR3 nucleotides are TGCAGTGCTACGTCAGGGGGGGGCCCTAATGAAAAACTGTTTTTT.

This clonotype was seen ten or more times. The V gene is TRBV11-2, the J gene TRBJ2-2; a possible D gene is TRBD1 (7 bases). From germline, CDR1 is SGHAT and CDR2 FQNNGV. The CDR3 consists of 16 residues. The ends were cut back, 6 bases at V and 7 bases at J, with 21 bases in the middle. The CDR3 here is CASRQPGRGEGGELFF. CDR3 DNA: TGTGCCAGCAGACAACCCGGCAGGGGGGAAGGCGGGGAGCTGTTTTTT.

In its sample, this clonotype was seen many times. The chain links TRBV5-1 to TRBJ2-1, with 10 bases aligning to TRBD1. V was clipped by 4 bases and J by 8 bases; unmatched bases: 6. Germline-derived CDR1 and CDR2 are SGHRS and YFSETQ. CDR3 length equals 14 residues. The DNA for the CDR3 is TGCGCCAGCAGCCCCTGGGACAGGGGTGATGAGCAGTTCTTC. Residues: CASSPWDRGDEQFF.

Many counts were recorded for this clonotype. This chain joins TRBV20-1 and TRBJ2-3; TRBD2 aligns across 11 bases. Germline CDR1 DFQATT, CDR2 SNEGSKA (reference sequence). The V and J ends lost 6 bases and 4 bases, in that order; junction bases with no gene match: 9. The CDR3 extends over 15 amino acids. The CDR3 bases are TGCAGTGCGGAAACTAGCGGGAGATGGGCAGATACGCAGTATTTT. Translated, it gives CSAETSGRWADTQYF.

This clonotype was observed many times. The chain couples TRBV11-2 to TRBJ2-7, with 7 positions matching TRBD1. Per germline, CDR1 SGHAT and CDR2 FQNNGV. CDR3 length: 15 amino acids. The V gene end was trimmed by 6 bases and the J gene end by 3 bases; junction bases not matched to a gene: 11. DNA of the CDR3: TGTGCCAGCAGTCGCCAAAGGGGACAGAACTACGAGCAGTACTTC. It specifies CASSRQRGQNYEQYF.

This clonotype was observed a handful of times. The chain is built from TRBV19 and TRBJ1-5; 7 bases are shared with TRBD1. The ends lost 2 bases at V and 9 bases at J; junction bases unmatched: 10. From germline, CDR1 is LNHDA and CDR2 SQIVND (reference sequence). The CDR3 extends over 15 amino acids. CDR3 region: CASSIRRQGVPPQHF. The DNA of the CDR3 is TGTGCCAGTAGTATAAGAAGACAGGGCGTGCCGCCCCAGCATTTT.

Note on this clonotype: A read error is likely, as this CDR3 ends without the conserved phenylalanine or tryptophan. The chain couples TRBV5-1 to TRBJ2-2; 7 bases match TRBD2. Germline-derived CDR1 and CDR2 are SGHRS and YFSETQ. The V gene end was trimmed by 5 bases and the J gene end by 3 bases; junction bases not matched to a gene: 7. The CDR3 is 15 amino acids. The CDR3 loop is CASRPTSTDTGELFL. CDR3 nucleotide sequence: TGCGCCAGCAGACCGACTAGCACAGACACCGGGGAGCTGTTTCTT.

The CDR3 protein is CAISETVDGGQPQHF. In DNA, the CDR3 is TGTGCCATCAGTGAGACAGTCGACGGGGGTCAGCCCCAGCATTTT. The chain uses TRBV10-3 and TRBJ1-5, with D perhaps TRBD1 (5 bases). Trimming left V 2 bases short and J 6 bases short, with 14 bases between. CDR1 is ENHRY and CDR2 is SYGVKD in the germline V gene. The CDR3 length is 15 residues.

This clonotype was observed many times. V and J are TRBV2 and TRBJ2-7; 12 bases are shared with TRBD2. The CDR3 extends over 15 amino acids. V shed 6 bases, J shed 1 base, and the junction held 4 bases outside the gene matches. Germline V gene data show CDR1 as SNHLY and CDR2 as FYNNEI. CDR3 protein: CASRVTSGSSYEQYF. The CDR3 bases are TGTGCCAGCAGGGTGACTAGCGGGAGTTCCTACGAGCAGTACTTC.

The CDR3 loop reads CSAAYNEQFF. For the CDR3, the DNA is TGCAGTGCTGCGTACAATGAGCAGTTCTTC. The chain combines TRBV20-1 with TRBJ2-1; unclear D gene. CDR1 is DFQATT, CDR2 SNEGSKA, per germline (reference sequence). The V end lost 5 bases, the J end lost 4 bases, and 3 bases lay between the germline ends. The CDR3 is 10 amino acids.

The chain joins TRBV28 to TRBJ1-5, with D perhaps matching TRBD1 (6 bases). Germline V CDR1 and CDR2: MDHEN, SYDVKM. Deletions cut 5 bases from V and 3 bases from J, with 17 bases between. This CDR3 has 16 amino acids. CDR3 nucleotide sequence: TGTGCCAGCAGTACCACTTCACAGGGTAACAATCAGCCCCAGCATTTT. It translates to CASSTTSQGNNQPQHF.

The rearrangement links TRBV4-2 to TRBJ2-7, with 7 bases identical to TRBD2. CDR3 length: 14 residues. Germline V gene data show CDR1 as LGHNA and CDR2 as YNFKEQ. V shed 4 bases and J 6 bases; nucleotides not matched to a gene: 9. As DNA, the CDR3 is TGTGCCAGCAGCCCCCGGACTAGTTCTGGCGAGCAGTACTTC. It translates to CASSPRTSSGEQYF.

This clonotype came up a few times. This chain's CDR3 is CASSLDRTTYEQYF. CDR3 bases: TGCGCCAGCAGCTTGGACAGGACCACCTACGAGCAGTACTTC. The chain is built from TRBV5-1 and TRBJ2-7, with D tentatively TRBD1 (5 bases). The CDR3 runs to 14 residues. The V end lost 0 bases, the J end lost 2 bases, and 9 bases lay between the germline ends. Germline V gene data show CDR1 as SGHRS and CDR2 as YFSETQ.

The chain uses TRBV29-1 and TRBJ1-4, with 7 bases matching TRBD1. The CDR3 is 13 amino acids. The trim removed 6 bases at V and 6 bases at J, leaving 7 bases unmatched. Germline V CDR1 and CDR2: SQVTM, ANQGSEA. The CDR3 DNA follows: TGCAGCGTACAGACAGGGTCGGATGAAAAACTGTTTTTT. It encodes CSVQTGSDEKLFF.